Below are 17 T cell receptor beta chains sequenced from a single sample in a study of human T cells and chemical hapten exposure. TCRdb re-analysed the RACE reads in MiXCR, keeping a single row per CDR3 protein. Among tens of thousands of distinct CDR3 sequences listed, around 10% were seen once. Sample time point: patch test 1, 2 weeks after DPC sensitization. Treatment in this sample: therapeutic diphenylcyclopropenone sensitization with weekly scalp DPC. The material was whole blood, obtained in connection with sensitization to the hapten diphenylcyclopropenone (DPC). These TCRs come from a woman aged 40 to 50 with alopecia areata. Some clones in this sample may be carry-over from other donors' samples.

This clonotype appeared a few times. The chain joins TRBV12-3 or TRBV12-4 to TRBJ2-1; the match to TRBD2 covers 12 bases. The CDR3 length is 16 residues. J lost 3 bases, V lost 6 bases, and 6 bases had no gene match. The CDR3 loop reads CASSKTSGGIYNEQFF. The CDR3 DNA is TGTGCCAGCAGCAAGACTAGCGGGGGCATCTACAATGAGCAGTTCTTC.

This clonotype was recorded a few times. The rearrangement uses TRBV4-3 and TRBJ2-4; unclear D gene. This CDR3 has 16 amino acids. In germline, CDR1 is LGHNA, CDR2 YSLEER. The germline V and J ends were trimmed by 2 bases and 0 bases, with 11 bases remaining between them. The CDR3 DNA reads TGCGCCAGCAGCCAATCACACGCACTAGCCAAAAACATTCAGTACTTC. Protein sequence: CASSQSHALAKNIQYF.

This clonotype was seen repeatedly, ten times or more. The chain uses TRBV6-6 and TRBJ2-1, with D unclear. Trimming took 6 bases from V and 7 from J, leaving 13 bases between them. The CDR3 runs to 13 residues. Germline CDR1 reads MNHNY; CDR2 reads SVGAGI (reference sequence). For the CDR3, the DNA is TGTGCCAGCAGCTACACCCCAGCGAATGAGCAGTTCTTC. The encoded protein is CASSYTPANEQFF.

The sample holds one count of this clonotype. A read error is possible here, since a much larger clone lies one base away. It is unclear where the CDR3 begins or ends on the DNA, so no DNA is shown, and the CDR3 is as TCRdb lists it. The chain combines TRBV6-6 with TRBJ1-3. The CDR3 spans 15 residues, counting both ends. Germline assignment: CDR1 MNHNY and CDR2 SVGAGI (reference sequence). This CDR3 is CASSYQVASGNTVYF.

This clonotype appeared a few times. V and J are TRBV7-2 and TRBJ2-5; TRBD1 aligns across 8 bases. Germline V gene lookup returns CDR1 SGHTA and CDR2 FQGNSA. There are 15 residues in the CDR3. The ends lost 4 bases at V and 4 bases at J; junction bases unmatched: 8. CDR3 loop: CASSSWTGRLETQYF. DNA for the CDR3: TGTGCCAGCAGCTCTTGGACAGGGAGGCTAGAGACCCAGTACTTC.

The sample holds many counts of this clonotype. CDR3 nucleotides: TGTGCCAGCCAGCGGGGGGAAGGCAATGAGCAGTTCTTC. Encoded protein: CASQRGEGNEQFF. The chain is built from TRBV6-1 and TRBJ2-1; 9 positions agree with TRBD2. Looked up from germline, CDR1 is MNHNS and CDR2 is SASEGT. The CDR3 totals 13 residues. V trimming: 8 bases; J trimming: 6 bases; junction bases outside the gene matches: 5.

The chain is built from TRBV11-2 and TRBJ2-3, with 8 bases fitting TRBD1. V was pared by 5 bases and J by 2 bases, with 9 bases of the junction left unmatched. The CDR3 runs to 16 residues. In germline, CDR1 is SGHAT, CDR2 FQNNGV. CDR3 in amino acids: CASSRQGTSPTDTQYF. For the CDR3, the DNA is TGTGCCAGCAGCCGACAGGGGACCTCCCCCACAGATACGCAGTATTTT.

V usage is TRBV6-5 and J usage is TRBJ1-1; 7 bases fit TRBD1. After removal of 6 bases from V and 1 base from J, the junction contained 5 bases not matched to a gene. The CDR3 has 14 residues. Germline values: CDR1 MNHEY, CDR2 SVGAGI. CDR3: CASSRGAQNTEAFF. CDR3 sequence (DNA): TGTGCCAGCAGCAGGGGGGCCCAGAACACTGAAGCTTTCTTT.

About this clonotype itself: A clone one base away is much larger, so this may be a read error. Here the CDR3 omits its conserved ending phenylalanine or tryptophan, so a read error is the likely source. This chain connects TRBV9 to TRBJ1-2; 8 bases map to TRBD1. Trimming removed 1 base from V and 6 bases from J; junction bases left unmatched: 11. The CDR3 length is 16 residues. Germline V gene sequence: CDR1 SGDLS, CDR2 YYNGEE. In DNA, the CDR3 is TGTGCCAGCAGCGTACAGGGGGCGGAGGCTATTAATGGCTACACCCTC. It yields the protein CASSVQGAEAINGYTL.

This clonotype was seen a handful of times. This chain uses TRBV3-1 with TRBJ2-7; D is perhaps TRBD1 (7 bases). The V gene lost 4 bases and the J gene lost 3 bases, with 16 bases spanning the gap. Germline V gives CDR1 LGHDT, CDR2 YNNKEL (reference sequence). The CDR3 totals 15 residues. This CDR3 is CASSLVPGGGYEQYF. The CDR3 nucleotides are TGTGCCAGCAGCCTGGTCCCAGGGGGAGGCTACGAGCAGTACTTC.

The chain uses TRBV7-6 and TRBJ1-1; D perhaps matches TRBD1 (6 bases). Germline values: CDR1 SGHVS, CDR2 FNYEAQ. The CDR3 runs to 14 residues. V dropped 4 bases and J dropped 1 base, with 10 bases sitting between them. CDR3 bases: TGTGCCAGCAGCTCGGGGGGGCCGAACACTGAAGCTTTCTTT. The encoded protein is CASSSGGPNTEAFF.

The chain recombines TRBV9 with TRBJ1-4, with D uncertain. The CDR3 consists of 15 residues. Per the germline V gene, CDR1 is SGDLS and CDR2 is YYNGEE. Trimming took 3 bases from V and 4 from J, leaving 13 bases between them. The CDR3 reads CASSAGKLHNEKLFF. The CDR3 region has the DNA TGTGCCAGCAGCGCAGGAAAGCTCCATAATGAAAAACTGTTTTTT.

This clonotype was counted ten times or more. The V call is TRBV7-8, the J call TRBJ1-2, with unresolved D. The V end was cut by 8 bases, the J end by 4 bases, with 14 bases between. This CDR3 is built from 13 residues. Per the germline V gene, CDR1 is SGHVS and CDR2 is FQNEAQ. The CDR3 DNA reads as TGTGCCAGCTTGCTCGGGGTCGGCTATGGCTACACCTTC. Its protein is CASLLGVGYGYTF.

In its sample, this clonotype was seen many times. The chain recombines TRBV18 with TRBJ2-1; TRBD1 might be the D (6 bases). The CDR3 extends over 14 amino acids. The germline CDR1 and CDR2 sequences are KGHSH and LQKENI. V shed 6 bases and J shed 10 bases, with 19 bases lying between them. The DNA for the CDR3 is TGTGCCAGCTCCTACCCCCCTACGAGGGGGGAGCAGTTCTTC. Residues: CASSYPPTRGEQFF. The full variable domain, rest sourced from reference TRBV18 and TRBJ2-1, is NAGVMQNPRHLVRRRGQEARLRCSPMKGHSHVYWYRQLPEEGLKFMVYLQKENIIDESGMPKERFSAEFPKEGPSILRIQQVVRGDSAAYFCASSYPPTRGEQFFGPGTRLTVL.

A few counts support this clonotype. The chain recombines TRBV7-6 with TRBJ2-1, with D unclear. This CDR3 has 13 residues. The germline V gene encodes CDR1 SGHVS and CDR2 FNYEAQ. Trimming stripped 1 base from V and 4 bases from J, with 5 bases between. CDR3 region: CASSLGLYNEQFF. The CDR3 DNA reads as TGTGCCAGCAGCTTAGGGCTTTACAATGAGCAGTTCTTC. Full variable domain (outside the CDR3, taken from reference TRBV7-6 and TRBJ2-1): GAGVSQSPRYKVTKRGQDVALRCDPISGHVSLYWYRQALGQGPEFLTYFNYEAQQDKSGLPNDRFSAERPEGSISTLTIQRTEQRDSAMYRCASSLGLYNEQFFGPGTRLTVL.

The CDR3 DNA reads as TGTGCCAGCAGCTCCCCGGAGTCGCGGCAGCCCCAGCATTTT. This sequence encodes CASSSPESRQPQHF. J is TRBJ1-5 and V is TRBV7-9; D uncertain. This CDR3 is built from 14 residues. The V end lost 4 bases, the J end lost 7 bases, and 14 bases lay between the germline ends. CDR1 is SEHNR, CDR2 FQNEAQ, per germline (reference sequence). Full variable domain (missing parts from reference TRBV7-9 and TRBJ1-5): DTGVSQNPRHKITKRGQNVTFRCDPISEHNRLYWYRQTLGQGPEFLTYFQNEAQLEKSRLLSDRFSAERPKGSFSTLEIQRTEQGDSAMYLCASSSPESRQPQHFGDGTRLSIL.

This clonotype was found many times. The chain combines TRBV30 with TRBJ1-5; D gene unclear. Trimming stripped 2 bases from V and 5 bases from J, with 10 bases between. Germline-derived CDR1 and CDR2 are GTSNPN and SVGIG (reference sequence). The length of the CDR3 is 13 residues. The CDR3 here is CAWSLGAHQPQHF. The CDR3 coding sequence is TGTGCCTGGAGTCTCGGTGCCCATCAGCCCCAGCATTTT. Complete variable domain (other parts from reference TRBV30 and TRBJ1-5): SQTIHQWPATLVQPVGSPLSLECTVEGTSNPNLYWYRQAAGRGLQLLFYSVGIGQISSEVPQNLSASRPQDRQFILSSKKLLLSDSGFYLCAWSLGAHQPQHFGDGTRLSIL.